This T cell receptor (beta chain) was sequenced for a study of type 1 regulatory T cells (dated by TCRdb to about 2021). Context from the whole study: The study characterized an in vitro protocol that generated a Tr1-enriched, alloantigen-specific CD4 T cell product named T-allo10. T-allo10 was being tested clinically in patients with hematological malignancies who were undergoing allogeneic hematopoietic stem cell transplantation. Study-wide findings and limitations: A more restricted TCR repertoire was observed in Tr1 cells than in non-Tr1 cells, and this restriction was interpreted in the study as alloantigen-induced clonal expansion.

Of note for this clonotype: It lacks a known antigen. No base qualities exist here, and no much larger clone lies one base off it.

The CDR3, from cysteine to phenylalanine, totals 13 residues. Left in the record is the CDR3 DNA by itself, 39 bases read in frame from the first base. Via the germline V gene, CDR1 is MGHDK and CDR2 SYGVNS. Deletion took 10 bases off V and 4 bases off J, with a span of 14 bases between the germline ends. The sequencer was an Illumina MiSeq. TCRdb reprocessing: public reads trimmed at Q25 with fastp, clones called with MiXCR, in-frame beta chains kept. Rows are unified per CDR3 protein, each entry keeping the most common DNA and genes. The sample table holds tens of thousands of distinct CDR3 sequences, of which roughly two thirds were seen once. The ten largest clones represent 1.5% to 2% of the sample.

This sequence originates from a human donor in good health. The sequence is built from TRBV25-1 and TRBJ1-3; the D gene assignment is ambiguous. Sequencing was performed on cultured non-Tr1 T cells, either the whole culture or a sorted T cell fraction (not recorded which). This specimen's cell subset or site label, per the study, means: non-Tr1 population from the T-allo10 product. The CDR3 sequence is CATHGVQGNTIYF. The DNA sequence reads TGTGCCACCCACGGGGTACAAGGAAACACCATATATTTT.